This T cell receptor (beta chain) comes out of a study of shared clonotypes between healthy human individuals. The germline CDR1 and CDR2 sequences are SGHAT and FQDESV (reference sequence). Trimming removed 5 bases from V and 3 bases from J; junction bases left unmatched: 6. The CDR3 consists of 15 residues. Over several immunoSEQ plates, each subset's genomic DNA was distributed in even portions. Clones were sequenced by immunoSEQ multiplex PCR, and TCRdb holds only the in-frame ones, with some missing. The table lists more than 2 million clones, approximately 94% of them singletons. A word on this clone: As yet, its antigen is unknown.

Donors, without exception, were Caucasian adults residing in Nashville, Tennessee. Regarding the study as a whole: Across subsets, estimated richness was generally greater for naive than for memory populations. Sharing across four donors was highest in naive CD4 (around 5%) and lowest in memory CD8 (roughly 0.4%).

The V gene is TRBV11-1, the J gene TRBJ1-3, with TRBD1 identical over 8 bases. Sequencing used naive CD4+ T cells sorted from blood. Subset given: CD45RA+ positively selected. This receptor was taken from a man younger than 35 in good health. CDR3 coding DNA: TGTGCCAGCAGCCCCGGGACAGGCAATGGAAACACCATATATTTT. Protein sequence: CASSPGTGNGNTIYF.